This TCR beta chain derives from a study of OX40 agonist ivuxolimab in advanced cancers. On the study more broadly: Allowance was made for prior anti-PD-1, anti-PD-L1 or anti-CTLA-4 therapy, and about 44% had some.

V was shortened by 3 bases and J by 0 bases, with 9 bases between the two germline ends. The germline V gene encodes CDR1 SGHNT and CDR2 YYREEE (reference sequence). The length of the CDR3 is 15 residues. Clones were read by immunoSEQ multiplex PCR, and TCRdb kept only the in-frame ones, dropping some. The profile shows 40,000 to 60,000 clones, 80% to 95% of them singletons. This TCR derives from an adult with an advanced solid tumor such as melanoma, head and neck, liver or kidney cancer. This sample comprised CD4+ or CD8+ T cells sorted from blood, obtained in a trial of the OX40 agonist ivuxolimab. The rearrangement uses TRBV5-4 and TRBJ2-2, with D uncertain. The CDR3 DNA follows: TGTGCCAGCAGCTGGAAGGGAACGAACACCGGGGAGCTGTTTTTT. Its protein product is CASSWKGTNTGELFF. Using reference TRBV5-4 and TRBJ2-2 for the parts outside the CDR3, the full variable domain is ETGVTQSPTHLIKTRGQQVTLRCSSQSGHNTVSWYQQALGQGPQFIFQYYREEENGRGNFPPRFSGLQFPNYSSELNVNALELDDSALYLCASSWKGTNTGELFFGEGSRLTVL.